This paragraph covers one T cell receptor (beta chain) sequence. Its antigen target is currently unknown. The sample holds no much larger clone one base away, and base qualities are not on file. Taken from the germline V gene, the CDR1 and CDR2 loops are SGHRS and YFSETQ. The CDR3 contains 14 residues, cysteine and phenylalanine counted. Only the CDR3 portion is preserved as DNA: 42 bases, with reading frame beginning at the first base. Relative to germline, V is 4 bases shorter and J is 1 base shorter, with 11 bases between their ends. Receptor libraries were prepared by the immunoSEQ multiplex PCR assay. Entries here come from immuneACCESS through TCRdb and include only in-frame sequences with V and J called. Some clones fail to appear in such tables; in the studies checked, an unresolved V gene covers under half of the shortfall, and the cause of the remainder is unknown. The sample profile shows tens of thousands of clones; about 90% of them were found once. Around 2.6% of the sample lies in the top ten.

This sample was included in a study of T cell changes during pregnancy in multiple sclerosis (dated by TCRdb to between 2018 and 2021). A note on the overall study: The study examined how the T cell repertoire changed over the course of pregnancy in women with multiple sclerosis.

Sequencing used peripheral blood, obtained before pregnancy. The chain was built from TRBV5-1 and TRBJ1-1; TRBD1 is a weak D gene call, 5 bases matching. The TCR comes from a female donor with multiple sclerosis, enrolled in a pregnancy study. The CDR3 region has the sequence CASSRPGGNTEAFF. The bases are TGCGCCAGCAGCCGGCCCGGGGGGAACACTGAAGCTTTCTTT.